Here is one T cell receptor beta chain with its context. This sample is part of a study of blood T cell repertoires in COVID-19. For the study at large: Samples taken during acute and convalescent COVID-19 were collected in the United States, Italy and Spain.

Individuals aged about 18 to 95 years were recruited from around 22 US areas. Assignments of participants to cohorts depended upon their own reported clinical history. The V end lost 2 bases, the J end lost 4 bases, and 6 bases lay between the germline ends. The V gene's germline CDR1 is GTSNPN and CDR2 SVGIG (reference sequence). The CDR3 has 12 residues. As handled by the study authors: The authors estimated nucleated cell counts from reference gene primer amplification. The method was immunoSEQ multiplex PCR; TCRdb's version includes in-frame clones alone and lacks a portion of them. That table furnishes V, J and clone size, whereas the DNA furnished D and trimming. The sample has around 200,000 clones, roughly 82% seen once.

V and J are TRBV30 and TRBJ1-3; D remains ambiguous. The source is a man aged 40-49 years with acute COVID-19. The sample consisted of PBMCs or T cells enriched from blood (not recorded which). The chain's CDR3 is CAWSLRGNTIYF. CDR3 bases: TGTGCCTGGAGTCTGCGCGGAAACACCATATATTTT.